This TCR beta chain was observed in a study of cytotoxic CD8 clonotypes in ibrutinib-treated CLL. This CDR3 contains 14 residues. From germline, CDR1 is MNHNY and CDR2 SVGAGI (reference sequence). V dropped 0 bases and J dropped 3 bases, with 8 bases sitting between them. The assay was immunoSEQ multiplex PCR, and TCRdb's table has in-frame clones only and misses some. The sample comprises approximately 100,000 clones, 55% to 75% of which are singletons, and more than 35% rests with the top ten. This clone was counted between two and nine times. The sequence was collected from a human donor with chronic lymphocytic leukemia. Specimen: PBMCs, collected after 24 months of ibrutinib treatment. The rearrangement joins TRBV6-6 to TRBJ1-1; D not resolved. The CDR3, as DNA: TGTGCCAGCAGTTACTCGATACGGGACACTGAAGCTTTCTTT. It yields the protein CASSYSIRDTEAFF.